Each of the 26 T cell receptor beta chains below was sequenced from the same sample in a study of shared clonotypes between healthy human individuals. Sequencing used immunoSEQ multiplex PCR; TCRdb keeps in-frame clones, though not all of them. The sample yields around 2,000,000 clones, 90% to 95% seen once. Sequenced: naive CD4+ T cells sorted from blood. As to subset: CD45RA+ positively selected. The origin of the receptors is a man aged 18 to 35 in good health.

The chain uses TRBV7-2 and TRBJ2-3; TRBD2 might be the D (5 bases). In germline, CDR1 is SGHTA, CDR2 FQGNSA. The CDR3 spans 14 residues. V lost 3 bases to trimming and J lost 2 bases, with 9 bases between them. This CDR3 reads CASSLRRATDTQYF. The CDR3 DNA is TGTGCCAGCAGCTTGAGGCGGGCCACAGATACGCAGTATTTT.

The J gene is TRBJ2-7, the V gene TRBV28, with 8 bases lining up with TRBD1. Germline-derived CDR1 and CDR2 are MDHEN and SYDVKM. V was clipped by 1 base and J by 4 bases; unmatched bases: 9. The CDR3 runs to 16 residues. In nucleotides, the CDR3 is TGTGCCAGCAGTTTATCCCGGACAGGGAGTCGGTACGAGCAGTACTTC. Its translation: CASSLSRTGSRYEQYF.

The CDR3: CASSLRGQGSYNEQFF. CDR3 bases: TGTGCCAGCAGCTTACGGGGGCAGGGCTCCTACAATGAGCAGTTCTTC. The chain recombines TRBV7-2 with TRBJ2-1; D assignment may be TRBD1 or TRBD2 (6 bases each). The germline gives CDR1 SGHTA, CDR2 FQGNSA. This CDR3 is 16 amino acids long. V was clipped by 2 bases and J by 0 bases, with 11 bases between them.

V is TRBV6-1 and J is TRBJ1-3; D might be TRBD1 (6 bases). The CDR3 spans 15 residues. With 1 base removed from V and 4 bases from J, the gap between germline ends came to 11 bases. The germline V gene encodes CDR1 MNHNS and CDR2 SASEGT. CDR3 region: CASSEVQGAGNTIYF. Here the CDR3 DNA reads TGTGCCAGCAGTGAAGTACAGGGTGCAGGAAACACCATATATTTT.

The sample holds one count of this clone. CDR3 DNA sequence: TGTGCCAGCAGCTCCCCAAGGCAGGCGCAAGAGACCCAGTACTTC. Translation: CASSSPRQAQETQYF. The chain joins TRBV7-9 to TRBJ2-5; D gene ambiguous. Germline assignment: CDR1 SEHNR and CDR2 FQNEAQ (reference sequence). The length of the CDR3 is 15 residues. V was trimmed by 4 bases and J by 2 bases, leaving 14 bases between them.

A word on this clone: A read error may explain this, as a much larger clone is one base away. As the CDR3 is not closed by the conserved phenylalanine or tryptophan, this likely results from a read error. The DNA is left out, because the CDR3 cannot be placed on it with certainty; the CDR3 is given as TCRdb lists it. The same CDR3 can be traced to other DNA sequences in this sample. V gene TRBV2 combines with J gene TRBJ2-7. A total of 11 residues make up the CDR3, ends included. From germline, CDR1 is SNHLY and CDR2 FYNNEI. This CDR3 is CASSVSLDAGL.

The rearrangement links TRBV5-6 to TRBJ2-5; 8 positions match TRBD1. Trimming cost V 4 bases and J 4 bases; bases outside gene matches: 9. The CDR3 covers 15 residues. Germline values: CDR1 SGHDT, CDR2 YYEEEE. The CDR3 DNA follows: TGTGCCAGCAGCAGCACACAGGGGGTGGCAGAGACCCAGTACTTC. This gives the protein CASSSTQGVAETQYF.

To note about this clone: Different DNA sequences within this sample yield the same CDR3. The J gene is TRBJ1-5, the V gene TRBV6-1; D call uncertain. The CDR3 is made up of 13 amino acids. CDR1 and CDR2 (germline): MNHNS, SASEGT. Trimming removed 3 bases from V and 3 bases from J, with 6 bases in between. CDR3 residues: CASSDRDNQPQHF. The DNA for the CDR3 is TGTGCCAGCAGTGACAGAGACAATCAGCCCCAGCATTTT.

The chain has TRBV5-1 and TRBJ2-7; 10 bases map to TRBD1. The CDR3 loop spans 14 amino acids. Trimming removed 0 bases from V and 5 bases from J; junction bases left unmatched: 2. In germline, CDR1 is SGHRS, CDR2 YFSETQ. The CDR3 loop is CASSLVGTGDEQYF. The CDR3 DNA reads as TGCGCCAGCAGCTTGGTAGGGACAGGGGACGAGCAGTACTTC.

The chain uses TRBV12-5 and TRBJ2-1, with D uncertain. CDR3 length: 13 amino acids. V was pared by 1 base and J by 7 bases, with 8 bases between. From germline, CDR1 is LGHNT and CDR2 FRNRAP. The CDR3 DNA is TGTGCTAGTGGTTTGGACTGGGGAAATGAGCAGTTCTTC. Protein: CASGLDWGNEQFF.

This sequence joins TRBV12-5 and TRBJ2-7; D might be TRBD2 (6 bases). V was shortened by 9 bases and J by 5 bases, with 29 bases between the two germline ends. The CDR3 has 17 residues. Per the germline V gene, CDR1 is LGHNT and CDR2 is FRNRAP. This chain's CDR3 is CASAPGDRPARKDEQYF. CDR3 DNA: TGTGCTAGCGCACCGGGGGACCGTCCTGCCCGAAAGGACGAGCAGTACTTC.

The chain uses TRBV25-1 and TRBJ1-6; no clear D gene. CDR1 is MGHDK and CDR2 is SYGVNS in the germline V gene. The CDR3 runs 16 residues. V lost 4 bases and J 3 bases, leaving 13 bases between the germline ends. The CDR3 DNA reads TGTGCCAGCAGTGGGGCGCCCGGGATCTATAATTCACCCCTCCACTTT. Protein: CASSGAPGIYNSPLHF.

The CDR3 loop is CASSLFQAVDTIYF. The CDR3 DNA follows: TGTGCCAGCAGCTTGTTCCAAGCTGTGGACACCATATATTTT. The V call is TRBV5-6, the J call TRBJ1-3; D remains ambiguous. The V gene's germline CDR1 is SGHDT and CDR2 YYEEEE. The V gene lost 1 base and the J gene lost 8 bases, with 13 bases spanning the gap. This CDR3 has 14 residues.

The rearrangement links TRBV7-2 to TRBJ1-5; D unresolved. Germline V gene lookup returns CDR1 SGHTA and CDR2 FQGNSA. Deletions cut 1 base from V and 10 bases from J, with 8 bases between. The CDR3 sequence is 12 residues long. CDR3 sequence (DNA): TGTGCCAGCAGCTTAGATGGACTACCCCAGCATTTT. Translating it yields CASSLDGLPQHF.

Comment on this clone: This may arise from a read error, as a much more abundant clone is one base away. Within the sample, other DNA sequences also encode this same CDR3. In DNA form, the CDR3 reads TGTGCCAGCAGTTACGCTGGGAACACTGAAGCTTTCTTT. Its protein is CASSYAGNTEAFF. J is TRBJ1-1 and V is TRBV6-5; no clear D. The CDR3 is made up of 13 amino acids. The germline V and J ends were trimmed by 2 bases and 1 base, with 5 bases remaining between them. CDR1 MNHEY and CDR2 SVGAGI come from the germline V gene.

CDR3: CASSSDSLNTGELFF. CDR3 sequence (DNA): TGTGCCAGCTCTTCGGACAGTCTCAACACCGGGGAGCTGTTTTTT. The chain links TRBV2 to TRBJ2-2, with a possible D match to TRBD1 (6 bases). Germline loops: CDR1 SNHLY, CDR2 FYNNEI. The CDR3 is 15 residues long. The V end lost 8 bases, the J end lost 2 bases, and 15 bases lay between the germline ends.

As for this clone: In the same sample, other DNA sequences code for this CDR3. V is TRBV7-2 and J is TRBJ1-6; D gene uncertain. The CDR3 covers 14 residues. Trimming took 4 bases from V and 4 from J, leaving 8 bases between them. Germline values: CDR1 SGHTA, CDR2 FQGNSA. The CDR3 region is CASSSTLYNSPLHF. The CDR3 coding sequence is TGTGCCAGCAGCTCAACATTATATAATTCACCCCTCCACTTT.

This clone was seen a single time. This same CDR3 is encoded by further DNA sequences in the sample. This sequence joins TRBV7-9 and TRBJ1-4; D might be TRBD1 (5 bases). Trimming took off 5 bases at V and 7 bases at J, with 11 bases between the two ends. The CDR3 extends over 13 amino acids. Germline V gene sequence: CDR1 SEHNR, CDR2 FQNEAQ (reference sequence). The CDR3 spells CASSRGQGEKLFF. The CDR3 nucleotides read TGTGCCAGCAGCCGCGGGCAGGGTGAAAAACTGTTTTTT.

The CDR3 DNA is TGTGCCAGCAGCTTGTCGGGTGTCTATAATTCACCCCTCCACTTT. It is translated as CASSLSGVYNSPLHF. The chain joins TRBV5-4 to TRBJ1-6; D ambiguous. V gave up 1 base and J gave up 3 bases, with 8 bases separating them. The CDR3 covers 15 residues. The germline gives CDR1 SGHNT, CDR2 YYREEE (reference sequence).

The CDR3 DNA reads TGTGCCAGCAGCGTAGACTATATCTACACTGAAGCTTTCTTT. This translates into CASSVDYIYTEAFF. The genes are TRBV9 and TRBJ1-1; D gene ambiguous. This CDR3 region has 14 residues. Per germline, CDR1 SGDLS and CDR2 YYNGEE. Trimming pared 0 bases from V and 3 bases from J, leaving 9 bases between. Looking up the rest from reference TRBV9 and TRBJ1-1 gives the full variable domain: DSGVTQTPKHLITATGQRVTLRCSPRSGDLSVYWYQQSLDQGLQFLIQYYNGEERAKGNILERFSAQQFPDLHSELNLSSLELGDSALYFCASSVDYIYTEAFFGQGTRLTVV.

The chain links TRBV10-3 to TRBJ1-5, with no clear D. The CDR3 spans 15 residues. Trimming took off 0 bases at V and 0 bases at J, with 6 bases between the two ends. Germline assignment: CDR1 ENHRY and CDR2 SYGVKD. The CDR3 here is CAISESIFSNQPQHF. The CDR3, as DNA: TGTGCCATCAGTGAGTCAATTTTTAGCAATCAGCCCCAGCATTTT.

J is TRBJ1-4 and V is TRBV4-3; D perhaps matches TRBD1 (5 bases). Germline values: CDR1 LGHNA, CDR2 YSLEER. CDR3 length: 12 residues. Trimming pared 4 bases from V and 10 bases from J, leaving 10 bases between. The CDR3 nucleotides are TGCGCCAGCAGCCTGACAGAGGGAAAACTGTTTTTT. This translates into CASSLTEGKLFF.

The chain is built from TRBV6-1 and TRBJ2-4, with 8 nucleotides matching TRBD1. The CDR3 consists of 16 residues. V lost 2 bases, J lost 9 bases, and 12 bases stayed unmatched. The germline V gene has CDR1 MNHNS and CDR2 SASEGT. The CDR3 sequence: CASSESPGTGGGIQYF. The CDR3 bases are TGTGCCAGCAGTGAATCCCCCGGGACAGGCGGCGGCATTCAGTACTTC.

This chain connects TRBV19 to TRBJ2-7; D is undetermined. V dropped 3 bases and J dropped 1 base, with 7 bases sitting between them. Germline values: CDR1 LNHDA, CDR2 SQIVND (reference sequence). This CDR3 has 13 amino acids. CDR3: CASSMETSYEQYF. The CDR3 DNA reads as TGTGCCAGTAGTATGGAGACTTCCTACGAGCAGTACTTC.

A remark on this clone: Additional DNA sequences in this sample encode the identical CDR3. The V call is TRBV6-1, the J call TRBJ1-3; D uncertain. The CDR3 contains 14 residues. V shed 3 bases and J shed 0 bases, with 6 bases lying between them. Germline CDR1 reads MNHNS; CDR2 reads SASEGT. CDR3 in amino acids: CASSDLSSGNTIYF. The CDR3 DNA reads as TGTGCCAGCAGTGACCTTTCCTCTGGAAACACCATATATTTT.

The V call is TRBV7-2, the J call TRBJ1-2; D is possibly TRBD1 (6 bases). Germline CDR1 is SGHTA and CDR2 is FQGNSA. The CDR3 length is 13 residues. Trimming cost V 5 bases and J 7 bases, with 14 bases left between them. The CDR3 here is CASSPGRGSGYTF. CDR3 in DNA: TGTGCCAGCAGCCCTGGGAGGGGGAGTGGCTACACCTTC.